This T cell receptor (beta chain) was documented in a study of blood T cells in healthy people across ages. Study context: Capture by template switching was about one barcoded beta molecule per two T cells.

Healthy individuals of Caucasian origin from Russia, aged 6 to 90, served as donors. This clonotype was seen repeatedly, ten times or more. Its antigen is unidentified. Overall study findings and caveats: While age rose, TCR beta diversity per million T cells dropped in a roughly linear way. Whereas aged donors had fewer naive CD4+ cells, long-lived donors had more of them and higher diversity.

The CDR3 contains 16 residues. Losses at the gene ends were 4 bases for V and 1 base for J; bases not matched to a gene: 6. Germline CDR1 and CDR2: SGHDN and FVKESK. The use of a sample-barcoded 5' primer and a J-beta primer mix characterized a second PCR of about 6 to 11 cycles. Via MiXCR, TCRdb re-called the 5' RACE reads, giving one row per CDR3 protein. Counted here are around 870,000 distinct CDR3 sequences, 25% to 35% occurring once; the ten biggest clones make up 17%. The specimen sequenced was blood. This chain connects TRBV14 to TRBJ2-5, with TRBD1 identical over 10 bases. This receptor was identified in a woman older than 75 in good health. The CDR3: CASSRPGTGAQETQYF. The CDR3 DNA follows: TGTGCCAGCAGCCGACCCGGGACAGGGGCCCAAGAGACCCAGTACTTC.